This T cell receptor beta chain was identified during a study of T cells in Graves' hyperthyroidism and ophthalmopathy. The study, taken as a whole, reports: The blood repertoire included most of the expanded thyroid clonotypes above 0.001. Ophthalmopathy onset followed model prediction by a median approximately seven months.

Patients showing uncontrolled infection, other autoimmune disease, pregnancy or lactation were ineligible. Fresh peripheral blood, approximately 10 ml, yielded the PBMCs. RNA transcripts served as the template for amplifying TCR beta CDR3 regions. The HTBI primer set served for first-round RT-PCR of the TCR CDR3. TCRdb re-analysed the multiplex PCR reads in MiXCR, keeping a single row per CDR3 protein. The data show hundreds of thousands of distinct CDR3 sequences, with more than 20% seen just once and under 35% held by the top ten. This clonotype was seen only a few times. Its antigen is unknown. J gave up 1 base and V 2 bases, and 0 bases lay outside the gene matches. The CDR3 length is 15 residues. Germline CDR1 is ENHRY and CDR2 is SYGVKD.

Sequencing was carried out using blood. The sequence was collected from a man between 25 and 39 years old with Graves' ophthalmopathy. The V call is TRBV10-3, the J call TRBJ1-5; 9 positions agree with TRBD1. The CDR3 DNA follows: TGTGCCATCAGTGAGGGGACAGGGAGCAATCAGCCCCAGCATTTT. The encoded protein is CAISEGTGSNQPQHF.